This TCR beta chain comes out of a study of cytomegalovirus exposure and HLA in healthy donors. The PCR employed 60 Vbeta primers together with 13 Jbeta primers. Profiled with immunoSEQ multiplex PCR; TCRdb holds only in-frame clones, not every one. The sample lists tens of thousands of clones, 75% to 85% seen once, with over 1.5% in the top ten. The source of this sequence is a woman under 40 in good health and CMV-seronegative. Material: PBMCs.

The CDR3 loop is CASSQDRAGTDMSKNIQYF. The CDR3 DNA is TGTGCCAGCAGCCAAGATCGGGCGGGGACAGACATGAGCAAAAACATTCAGTACTTC. The chain joins TRBV4-2 to TRBJ2-4; perhaps TRBD1 as D (7 bases). CDR1 LGHNA and CDR2 YNFKEQ come from the germline V gene. The CDR3 is made up of 19 amino acids. The ends were cut back, 0 bases at V and 3 bases at J, with 21 bases in the middle.